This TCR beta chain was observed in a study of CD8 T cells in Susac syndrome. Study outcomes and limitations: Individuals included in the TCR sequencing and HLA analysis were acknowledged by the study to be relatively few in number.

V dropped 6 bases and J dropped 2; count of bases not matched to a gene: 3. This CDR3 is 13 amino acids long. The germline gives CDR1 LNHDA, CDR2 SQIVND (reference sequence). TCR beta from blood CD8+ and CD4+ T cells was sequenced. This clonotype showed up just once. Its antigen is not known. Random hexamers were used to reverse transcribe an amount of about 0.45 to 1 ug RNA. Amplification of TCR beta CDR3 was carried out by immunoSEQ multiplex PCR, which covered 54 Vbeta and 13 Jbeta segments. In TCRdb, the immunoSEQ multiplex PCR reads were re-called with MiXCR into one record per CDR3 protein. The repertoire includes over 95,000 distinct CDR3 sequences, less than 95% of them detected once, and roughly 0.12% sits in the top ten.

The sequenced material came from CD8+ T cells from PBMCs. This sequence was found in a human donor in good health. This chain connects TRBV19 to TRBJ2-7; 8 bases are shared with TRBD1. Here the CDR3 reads CASRDRGTYEQYF. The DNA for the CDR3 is TGTGCCAGTAGAGACAGGGGAACCTACGAGCAGTACTTC.